These T cell receptor beta chains were read from a single sample in a study of human T cells and chemical hapten exposure. TCRdb ran MiXCR on the RACE reads and lists one entry per CDR3 protein. The table has approximately 60,000 distinct CDR3 sequences, 9.5% to 10% seen once. This specimen was whole blood, taken in connection with sensitization to the hapten diphenylcyclopropenone (DPC). Receptor source: a man aged 35-49 years with alopecia areata. Some clones in this sample may be carry-over from other donors' samples. The CDR3 runs from the conserved cysteine through the conserved F or W. A D gene is named only where the DNA matches it firmly. The size field is filled for only some rows; it gives once, few, many or a size class.

CDR3 protein: CASSLWGQGTDTQYF
CDR3 DNA: TGTGCCAGCAGTTTATGGGGACAGGGCACAGATACGCAGTATTTT
D gene: TRBD1
J gene: TRBJ2-3
clone size: .
V gene: TRBV28

CDR3 protein: CSAWTSGGYNEQFF
CDR3 DNA: TGCAGTGCTTGGACTAGCGGAGGCTACAATGAGCAGTTCTTC
D gene: TRBD2
J gene: TRBJ2-1
clone size: .
V gene: TRBV20-1

CDR3 protein: CSVESGVTDTQYF
CDR3 DNA: TGCAGCGTTGAATCGGGGGTCACAGATACGCAGTATTTT
D gene: .
J gene: TRBJ2-3
clone size: .
V gene: TRBV29-1

CDR3 protein: CSEWRQGPDTQYF
CDR3 DNA: TGCAGCGAATGGAGACAGGGCCCAGATACGCAGTATTTT
D gene: TRBD1
J gene: TRBJ2-3
clone size: few
V gene: TRBV29-1

CDR3 protein: CSARGAVIKNIQYF
CDR3 DNA: TGCAGTGCTAGAGGCGCAGTGATCAAAAACATTCAGTACTTC
D gene: .
J gene: TRBJ2-4
clone size: .
V gene: TRBV20-1

CDR3 protein: CASSYRDRNSPLHF
CDR3 DNA: TGTGCCAGCAGTTACCGGGACAGAAATTCACCCCTCCACTTT
D gene: TRBD1
J gene: TRBJ1-6
clone size: .
V gene: TRBV6-6

CDR3 protein: CASSPDRGNYGYTF
CDR3 DNA: TGTGCCAGCAGCCCTGACAGGGGTAATTATGGCTACACCTTC
D gene: TRBD1
J gene: TRBJ1-2
clone size: few
V gene: TRBV2

CDR3 protein: CASSLWSGPNNQPQHF
CDR3 DNA: TGTGCCAGCAGCTTATGGTCAGGGCCTAACAATCAGCCCCAGCATTTT
D gene: .
J gene: TRBJ1-5
clone size: .
V gene: TRBV7-8

CDR3 protein: CASSAAGTGVTEAFF
CDR3 DNA: TGTGCCAGCAGCGCAGCTGGAACAGGGGTGACTGAAGCTTTCTTT
D gene: TRBD1
J gene: TRBJ1-1
clone size: many
V gene: TRBV7-9

CDR3 protein: CASSAHRGVAHNEQFF
CDR3 DNA: TGTGCCAGCAGTGCCCATAGGGGGGTAGCCCACAATGAGCAGTTCTTC
D gene: .
J gene: TRBJ2-1
clone size: few
V gene: TRBV12-3/TRBV12-4

CDR3 protein: CAWSVGQGAMEQYF
CDR3 DNA: TGTGCCTGGAGTGTAGGACAGGGGGCCATGGAGCAGTACTTC
D gene: TRBD1
J gene: TRBJ2-7
clone size: .
V gene: TRBV30

CDR3 protein: CASSRTSGSSHEQYF
CDR3 DNA: TGTGCCAGCAGTCGGACTAGCGGGAGTAGTCACGAGCAGTACTTC
D gene: TRBD2
J gene: TRBJ2-7
clone size: .
V gene: TRBV2

CDR3 protein: CATSTPARGDNEQFF
CDR3 DNA: TGTGCCACCAGTACCCCCGCCAGGGGAGACAATGAGCAGTTCTTC
D gene: .
J gene: TRBJ2-1
clone size: many
V gene: TRBV24-1

CDR3 protein: CASRSGGSEPQHF
CDR3 DNA: TGTGCCAGCAGATCCGGGGGAAGTGAGCCCCAGCATTTT
D gene: .
J gene: TRBJ1-5
clone size: few
V gene: TRBV7-9

CDR3 protein: CASRARDAQPQHF
CDR3 DNA: TGTGCCAGCAGAGCTCGGGACGCCCAGCCCCAGCATTTT
D gene: .
J gene: TRBJ1-5
clone size: few
V gene: TRBV6-6

CDR3 protein: CSAGDIQVNQPQHF
CDR3 DNA: TGCAGTGCTGGGGATATACAGGTCAATCAGCCCCAGCATTTT
D gene: .
J gene: TRBJ1-5
clone size: few
V gene: TRBV20-1

CDR3 protein: CASSPRRGDQPQHF
CDR3 DNA: TGTGCCAGCAGCCCCCGTAGGGGAGATCAGCCCCAGCATTTT
D gene: .
J gene: TRBJ1-5
clone size: .
V gene: TRBV7-2

CDR3 protein: CAISDGVQPQHF
CDR3 DNA: TGTGCCATCAGTGATGGGGTTCAGCCCCAGCATTTT
D gene: .
J gene: TRBJ1-5
clone size: many
V gene: TRBV10-3

CDR3 protein: CASRRGGTGELFF
CDR3 DNA: TGTGCCAGCAGAAGAGGGGGGACCGGGGAGCTGTTTTTT
D gene: .
J gene: TRBJ2-2
clone size: many
V gene: TRBV28

CDR3 protein: CSARESGRGPYEQYF
CDR3 DNA: TGCAGTGCTAGAGAAAGCGGGAGGGGGCCCTACGAGCAGTACTTC
D gene: TRBD2
J gene: TRBJ2-7
clone size: few
V gene: TRBV20-1

CDR3 protein: CASSGVIVSDSQETQYF
CDR3 DNA: TGTGCCAGCAGCGGCGTAATCGTCTCGGACAGTCAAGAGACCCAGTACTTC
D gene: .
J gene: TRBJ2-5
clone size: many
V gene: TRBV28

CDR3 protein: CSVVPGAETQYF
CDR3 DNA: TGCAGCGTTGTCCCGGGGGCAGAGACCCAGTACTTC
D gene: .
J gene: TRBJ2-5
clone size: many
V gene: TRBV29-1

CDR3 protein: CASSPQSGLGTEAFF
CDR3 DNA: TGTGCCAGCTCACCACAGTCGGGCCTGGGGACTGAAGCTTTCTTT
D gene: .
J gene: TRBJ1-1
clone size: .
V gene: TRBV18

CDR3 protein: CASSPIAGGPRGTDTQYF
CDR3 DNA: TGCGCCAGCAGCCCGATAGCGGGAGGGCCTCGGGGCACAGATACGCAGTATTTT
D gene: TRBD2
J gene: TRBJ2-3
clone size: few
V gene: TRBV4-1

CDR3 protein: CASSLYRTPSYNEQFF
CDR3 DNA: TGTGCCAGCAGCTTATACCGAACCCCCTCCTACAATGAGCAGTTCTTC
D gene: .
J gene: TRBJ2-1
clone size: .
V gene: TRBV11-1

CDR3 protein: CASSQGGSGELFF
CDR3 DNA: TGCGCCAGCAGCCAAGGGGGGTCCGGGGAGCTGTTTTTT
D gene: .
J gene: TRBJ2-2
clone size: few
V gene: TRBV4-1

CDR3 protein: CASSYSILSGGYNEQFF
CDR3 DNA: TGTGCCAGCAGTTACTCGATACTATCGGGAGGGTACAATGAGCAGTTCTTC
D gene: TRBD2
J gene: TRBJ2-1
clone size: .
V gene: TRBV6-2/TRBV6-3

CDR3 protein: CASSLVGQGLRSPLHF
CDR3 DNA: TGTGCCAGCAGCTTAGTTGGGCAGGGATTAAGATCACCCCTCCACTTT
D gene: .
J gene: TRBJ1-6
clone size: .
V gene: TRBV7-8

CDR3 protein: CASSPYRYEQYF
CDR3 DNA: TGTGCCAGCAGTCCTTATAGGTACGAGCAGTACTTC
D gene: .
J gene: TRBJ2-7
clone size: many
V gene: TRBV12-3/TRBV12-4

CDR3 protein: CSVLSGGPYEQYF
CDR3 DNA: TGCAGCGTTTTATCAGGGGGCCCCTACGAGCAGTACTTC
D gene: TRBD1
J gene: TRBJ2-7
clone size: many
V gene: TRBV29-1

CDR3 protein: CASSLREGLNEQFF
CDR3 DNA: TGTGCCAGCAGCCTCCGGGAGGGCCTGAATGAGCAGTTCTTC
D gene: TRBD2
J gene: TRBJ2-1
clone size: many
V gene: TRBV2

CDR3 protein: CSVGTGPTGELFF
CDR3 DNA: TGCAGCGTGGGGACAGGGCCCACCGGGGAGCTGTTTTTT
D gene: TRBD1
J gene: TRBJ2-2
clone size: once
V gene: TRBV29-1

CDR3 protein: CASRGYSYEQYF
CDR3 DNA: TGTGCCAGCAGGGGGTACTCCTACGAGCAGTACTTC
D gene: .
J gene: TRBJ2-7
clone size: few
V gene: TRBV28

CDR3 protein: CASAKRENYEQYF
CDR3 DNA: TGTGCCAGCGCTAAGCGGGAGAATTACGAGCAGTACTTC
D gene: TRBD2
J gene: TRBJ2-7
clone size: few
V gene: TRBV27

CDR3 protein: CASRRLAGDYEQYF
CDR3 DNA: TGTGCCAGCAGAAGACTAGCGGGAGACTACGAGCAGTACTTC
D gene: TRBD2
J gene: TRBJ2-7
clone size: .
V gene: TRBV7-9

CDR3 protein: CASTPEGALATYNEQFF
CDR3 DNA: TGTGCCAGCACCCCCGAAGGGGCTCTAGCTACATACAATGAGCAGTTCTTC
D gene: .
J gene: TRBJ2-1
clone size: many
V gene: TRBV6-2/TRBV6-3

CDR3 protein: CASSLGDGSTDTQYF
CDR3 DNA: TGTGCCAGCAGCTTAGGGGACGGTAGCACAGATACGCAGTATTTT
D gene: .
J gene: TRBJ2-3
clone size: many
V gene: TRBV7-3

CDR3 protein: CASSYRGILPYF
CDR3 DNA: TGTGCCAGCAGCTACAGGGGTATCCTTCCGTACTTC
D gene: TRBD1
J gene: TRBJ2-4
clone size: many
V gene: TRBV7-9

CDR3 protein: CASSTTSGRRDEQFF
CDR3 DNA: TGCGCCAGCAGCACAACTAGCGGGAGGCGCGATGAGCAGTTCTTC
D gene: TRBD2
J gene: TRBJ2-1
clone size: many
V gene: TRBV5-1

CDR3 protein: CASSLGGSLNEQFF
CDR3 DNA: TGTGCCAGCAGTTTAGGGGGCAGCCTCAATGAGCAGTTCTTC
D gene: .
J gene: TRBJ2-1
clone size: few
V gene: TRBV12-3/TRBV12-4

CDR3 protein: CSVPDRERETQYF
CDR3 DNA: TGCAGCGTACCTGACAGGGAGCGAGAGACCCAGTACTTC
D gene: TRBD1
J gene: TRBJ2-5
clone size: many
V gene: TRBV29-1

CDR3 protein: CATTSLGDKTYEQYF
CDR3 DNA: TGTGCCACCACGAGTTTGGGAGATAAAACCTACGAGCAGTACTTC
D gene: .
J gene: TRBJ2-7
clone size: many
V gene: TRBV11-1

CDR3 protein: CASSFHRGQREQYF
CDR3 DNA: TGTGCCAGCAGTTTCCACAGGGGGCAGCGCGAGCAGTACTTC
D gene: TRBD1
J gene: TRBJ2-7
clone size: .
V gene: TRBV28

CDR3 protein: CASKGRSSYNEQFF
CDR3 DNA: TGTGCCAGCAAAGGTCGTAGCTCCTACAATGAGCAGTTCTTC
D gene: .
J gene: TRBJ2-1
clone size: .
V gene: TRBV2

CDR3 protein: CASSSTISTYNEQFF
CDR3 DNA: TGTGCCAGTAGCTCTACTATCTCTACCTACAATGAGCAGTTCTTC
D gene: .
J gene: TRBJ2-1
clone size: few
V gene: TRBV19

CDR3 protein: CASSSTSGADTQYF
CDR3 DNA: TGTGCCAGCAGTTCGACTAGCGGCGCAGATACGCAGTATTTT
D gene: TRBD2
J gene: TRBJ2-3
clone size: .
V gene: TRBV27

CDR3 protein: CASSYSGAGNQPQHF
CDR3 DNA: TGTGCCAGCAGTTACTCGGGAGCAGGGAATCAGCCCCAGCATTTT
D gene: .
J gene: TRBJ1-5
clone size: .
V gene: TRBV6-6

CDR3 protein: CASSDVYGTLANTGELFF
CDR3 DNA: TGTGCCAGCAGTGACGTGTACGGGACCCTCGCGAACACCGGGGAGCTGTTTTTT
D gene: .
J gene: TRBJ2-2
clone size: few
V gene: TRBV25-1

CDR3 protein: CSAPDSREYF
CDR3 DNA: TGCAGTGCCCCAGACTCCAGGGAGTACTTC
D gene: .
J gene: TRBJ2-7
clone size: many
V gene: TRBV20-1

CDR3 protein: CASSFGQRRTEAFF
CDR3 DNA: TGTGCCAGCAGTTTTGGGCAGAGGAGGACTGAAGCTTTCTTT
D gene: .
J gene: TRBJ1-1
clone size: many
V gene: TRBV28

CDR3 protein: CAVGQTNTGELFF
CDR3 DNA: TGTGCCGTCGGACAGACGAACACCGGGGAGCTGTTTTTT
D gene: .
J gene: TRBJ2-2
clone size: many
V gene: TRBV6-5

CDR3 protein: CASVYRGTSYEQYF
CDR3 DNA: TGTGCCAGCGTATATAGAGGGACATCCTACGAGCAGTACTTC
D gene: .
J gene: TRBJ2-7
clone size: once
V gene: TRBV11-2

CDR3 protein: CASNPTGVGAETQYF
CDR3 DNA: TGCGCCAGCAACCCGACAGGGGTTGGTGCGGAGACCCAGTACTTC
D gene: TRBD1
J gene: TRBJ2-5
clone size: many
V gene: TRBV5-1

CDR3 protein: CASSQERSRSPLHF
CDR3 DNA: TGTGCCAGCAGCCAAGAACGCTCCCGGTCACCCCTCCACTTT
D gene: .
J gene: TRBJ1-6
clone size: many
V gene: TRBV14

CDR3 protein: CASRLAREGASYNEQFF
CDR3 DNA: TGTGCAAGTCGCTTAGCGCGGGAGGGGGCTAGCTACAATGAGCAGTTCTTC
D gene: .
J gene: TRBJ2-1
clone size: .
V gene: TRBV12-2

CDR3 protein: CASSPRTASGGGDTQYF
CDR3 DNA: TGTGCCAGCAGCCCGCGAACTGCTAGCGGGGGAGGAGATACGCAGTATTTT
D gene: TRBD2
J gene: TRBJ2-3
clone size: few
V gene: TRBV11-2

CDR3 protein: CASSINPGGGEQYF
CDR3 DNA: TGTGCCAGCAGTATCAATCCCGGGGGAGGCGAGCAGTACTTC
D gene: .
J gene: TRBJ2-7
clone size: .
V gene: TRBV7-2

CDR3 protein: CASSFGSPGSTEAFF
CDR3 DNA: TGCGCCAGCAGCTTCGGTTCGCCGGGGAGTACTGAAGCTTTCTTT
D gene: .
J gene: TRBJ1-1
clone size: .
V gene: TRBV5-1

CDR3 protein: CASSLEASGTDTQYF
CDR3 DNA: TGTGCCAGCAGCTTAGAGGCTAGCGGCACAGATACGCAGTATTTT
D gene: .
J gene: TRBJ2-3
clone size: few
V gene: TRBV7-6